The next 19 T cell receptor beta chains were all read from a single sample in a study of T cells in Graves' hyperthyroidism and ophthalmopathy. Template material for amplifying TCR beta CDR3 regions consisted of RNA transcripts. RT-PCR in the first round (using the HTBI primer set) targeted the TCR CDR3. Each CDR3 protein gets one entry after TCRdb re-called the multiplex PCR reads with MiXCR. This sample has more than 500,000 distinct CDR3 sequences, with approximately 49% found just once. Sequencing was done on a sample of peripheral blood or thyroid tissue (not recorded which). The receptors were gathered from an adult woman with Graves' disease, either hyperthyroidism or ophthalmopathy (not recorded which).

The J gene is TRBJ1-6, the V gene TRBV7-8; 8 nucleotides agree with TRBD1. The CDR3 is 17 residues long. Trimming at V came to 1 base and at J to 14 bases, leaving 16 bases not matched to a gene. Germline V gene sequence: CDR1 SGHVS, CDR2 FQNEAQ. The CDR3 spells CASSLGPLGQVWGSLHF. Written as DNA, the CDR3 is TGTGCCAGCAGCTTAGGTCCATTGGGACAGGTGTGGGGGTCCCTCCACTTT.

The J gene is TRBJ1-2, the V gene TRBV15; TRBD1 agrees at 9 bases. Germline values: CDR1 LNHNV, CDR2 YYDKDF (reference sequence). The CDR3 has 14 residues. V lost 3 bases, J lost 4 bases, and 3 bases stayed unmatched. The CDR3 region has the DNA TGTGCCACCAGCAGTGGGACAGGGCCCTATGGCTACACCTTC. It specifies CATSSGTGPYGYTF. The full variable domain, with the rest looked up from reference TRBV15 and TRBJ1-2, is DAMVIQNPRYQVTQFGKPVTLSCSQTLNHNVMYWYQQKSSQAPKLLFHYYDKDFNNEADTPDNFQSRRPNTSFCFLDIRSPGLGDTAMYLCATSSGTGPYGYTFGSGTRLTVV.

The CDR3 sequence: CAPDPPGELFF. The CDR3 coding sequence is TGTGCTCCGGACCCTCCCGGGGAGCTGTTTTTT. The J gene is TRBJ2-2, the V gene TRBV24-1; D is unclear. Germline assignment: CDR1 KGHDR and CDR2 SFDVKD. The CDR3 consists of 11 residues.

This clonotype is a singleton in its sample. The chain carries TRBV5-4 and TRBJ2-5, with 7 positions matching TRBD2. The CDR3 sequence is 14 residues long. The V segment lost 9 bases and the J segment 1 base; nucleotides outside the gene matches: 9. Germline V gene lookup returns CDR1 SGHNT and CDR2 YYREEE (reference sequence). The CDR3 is CATSAGEFQETQYF. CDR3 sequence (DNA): TGTGCCACCAGTGCGGGGGAATTCCAAGAGACCCAGTACTTC.

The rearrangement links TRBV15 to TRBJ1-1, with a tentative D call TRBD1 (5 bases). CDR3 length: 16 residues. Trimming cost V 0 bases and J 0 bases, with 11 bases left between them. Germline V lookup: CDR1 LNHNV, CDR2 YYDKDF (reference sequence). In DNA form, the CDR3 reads TGTGCCACCAGCAGAGATCGGGGGACGATGAACACTGAAGCTTTCTTT. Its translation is CATSRDRGTMNTEAFF.

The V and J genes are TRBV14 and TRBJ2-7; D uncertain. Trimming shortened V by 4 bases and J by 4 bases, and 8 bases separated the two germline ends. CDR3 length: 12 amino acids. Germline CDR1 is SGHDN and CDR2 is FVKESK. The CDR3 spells CASSPANYEQYF. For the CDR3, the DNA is TGTGCCAGCAGCCCCGCCAATTACGAGCAGTACTTC.

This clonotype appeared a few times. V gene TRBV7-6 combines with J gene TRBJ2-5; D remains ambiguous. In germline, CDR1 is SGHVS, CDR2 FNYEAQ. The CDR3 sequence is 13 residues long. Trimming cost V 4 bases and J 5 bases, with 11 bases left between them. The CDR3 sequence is CASSSGRVETQYF. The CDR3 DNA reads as TGTGCCAGCAGCTCAGGAAGGGTGGAGACCCAGTACTTC.

CDR3 coding DNA: TGTGCCAGCAGTGAGGGTCGGCCCCAGCATTTT. Encoded protein: CASSEGRPQHF. The rearrangement joins TRBV12-3 or TRBV12-4 to TRBJ1-5, with unresolved D. The germline V and J ends were trimmed by 5 bases and 9 bases, with 8 bases remaining between them. This CDR3 comprises 11 residues.

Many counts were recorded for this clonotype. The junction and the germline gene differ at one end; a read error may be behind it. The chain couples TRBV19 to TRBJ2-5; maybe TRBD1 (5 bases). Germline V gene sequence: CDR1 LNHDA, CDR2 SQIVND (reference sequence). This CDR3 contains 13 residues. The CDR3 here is CASSRGIQETQYF. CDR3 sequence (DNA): TGTGCCAGCAGTAGGGGAATTCAAGAGACCCAGTACTTC.

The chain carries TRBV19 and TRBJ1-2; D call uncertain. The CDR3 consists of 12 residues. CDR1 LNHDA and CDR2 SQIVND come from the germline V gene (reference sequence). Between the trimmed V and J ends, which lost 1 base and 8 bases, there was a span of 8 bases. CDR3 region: CASSIGHHGYTF. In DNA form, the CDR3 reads TGTGCCAGTAGTATAGGACATCACGGCTACACCTTC.

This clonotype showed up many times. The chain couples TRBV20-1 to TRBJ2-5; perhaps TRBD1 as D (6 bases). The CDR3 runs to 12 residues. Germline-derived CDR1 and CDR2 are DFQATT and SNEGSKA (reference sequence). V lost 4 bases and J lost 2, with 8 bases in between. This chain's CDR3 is CSAIRGQETQYF. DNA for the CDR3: TGCAGTGCTATTAGGGGGCAAGAGACCCAGTACTTC.

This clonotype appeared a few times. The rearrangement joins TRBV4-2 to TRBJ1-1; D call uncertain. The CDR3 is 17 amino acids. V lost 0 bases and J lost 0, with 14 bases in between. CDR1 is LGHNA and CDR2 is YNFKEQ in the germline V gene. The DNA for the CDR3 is TGTGCCAGCAGCCAAGATTCAAAAGGACGGATGAACACTGAAGCTTTCTTT. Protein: CASSQDSKGRMNTEAFF.

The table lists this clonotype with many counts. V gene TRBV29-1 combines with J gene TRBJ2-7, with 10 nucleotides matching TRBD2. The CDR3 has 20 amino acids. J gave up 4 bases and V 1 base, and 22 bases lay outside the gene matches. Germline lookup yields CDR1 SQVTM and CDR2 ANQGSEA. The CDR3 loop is CSVEVTGKILAGANRYEQYF. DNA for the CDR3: TGCAGCGTTGAAGTGACAGGGAAAATCCTAGCGGGAGCCAATAGGTACGAGCAGTACTTC.

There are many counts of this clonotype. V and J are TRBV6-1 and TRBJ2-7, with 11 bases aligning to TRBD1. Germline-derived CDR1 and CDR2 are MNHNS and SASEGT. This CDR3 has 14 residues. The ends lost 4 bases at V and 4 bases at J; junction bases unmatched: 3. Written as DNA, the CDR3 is TGTGCCAGCAGTGCGGGGACAGGGGGATACGAGCAGTACTTC. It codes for CASSAGTGGYEQYF.

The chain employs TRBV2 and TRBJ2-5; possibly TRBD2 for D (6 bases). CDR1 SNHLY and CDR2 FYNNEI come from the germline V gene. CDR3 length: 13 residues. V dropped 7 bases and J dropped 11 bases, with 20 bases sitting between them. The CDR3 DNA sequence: TGTGCCAGCAACGGAGGGAGCACAGATACGCAGTACTTC. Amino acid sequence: CASNGGSTDTQYF.

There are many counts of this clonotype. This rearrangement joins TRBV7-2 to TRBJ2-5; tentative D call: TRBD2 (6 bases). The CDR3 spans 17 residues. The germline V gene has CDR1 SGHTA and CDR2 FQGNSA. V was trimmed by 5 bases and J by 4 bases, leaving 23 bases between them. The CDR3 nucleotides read TGTGCCAGCAGCCACCCCAACCGGGGAGGTTCAAGAGAGACCCAGTACTTC. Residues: CASSHPNRGGSRETQYF.

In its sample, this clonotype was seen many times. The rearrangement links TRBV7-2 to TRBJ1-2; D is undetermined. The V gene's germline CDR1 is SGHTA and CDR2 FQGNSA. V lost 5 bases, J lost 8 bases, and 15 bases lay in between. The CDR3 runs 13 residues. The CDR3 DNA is TGTGCCAGCAGCCCCCCCGGTGGTAGCGGCTACACCTTC. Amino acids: CASSPPGGSGYTF. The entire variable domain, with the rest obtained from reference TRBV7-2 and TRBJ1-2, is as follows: GAGVSQSPSNKVTEKGKDVELRCDPISGHTALYWYRQSLGQGLEFLIYFQGNSAPDKSGLPSDRFSAERTGGSVSTLTIQRTQQEDSAVYLCASSPPGGSGYTFGSGTRLTVV.

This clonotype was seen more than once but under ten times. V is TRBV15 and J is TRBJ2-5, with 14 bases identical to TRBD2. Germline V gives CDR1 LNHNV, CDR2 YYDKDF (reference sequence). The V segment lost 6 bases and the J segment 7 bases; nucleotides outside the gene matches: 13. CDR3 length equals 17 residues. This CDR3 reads CATSNPGTSGSGGTQYF. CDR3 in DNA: TGTGCCACCAGTAACCCCGGGACTAGCGGGAGTGGTGGGACCCAGTACTTC.

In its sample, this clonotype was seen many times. CDR3 nucleotide sequence: TGTGCCAGCAGTATGGAGGATATGAACACTGAAGCTTTCTTT. Its protein is CASSMEDMNTEAFF. The V gene is TRBV2, the J gene TRBJ1-1; no clear D. Germline-derived CDR1 and CDR2 are SNHLY and FYNNEI. CDR3 length: 14 amino acids. The germline V and J ends were trimmed by 5 bases and 0 bases, with 10 bases remaining between them.